The rows below give T cell receptor beta chains drawn from one sample of a study of T-cell reconstitution after alpha-beta-depleted transplantation in children. TCRdb reprocessed the PCR reads via MiXCR and lists one record per CDR3 protein. The sample includes 210,000 or so distinct CDR3 sequences, approximately 10% of them seen just once. Sequencing was performed on PBMCs, taken before TCRalphabeta/CD19-depleted stem cell transplant. The receptors derive from a child under two years old with acute myeloid leukemia, due to receive a stem cell transplant. Each CDR3 is given with its conserved first and last residue. Fields, in order: CDR3 protein, CDR3 DNA, J gene, V gene, clone size, D gene. D genes are given only for firm matches. The size field is filled for only some rows; it gives once, few, many or a size class.

cdr3_aa: CASSLLAGLPNEQFF
cdr3_nt: TGTGCCAGCAGTTTACTAGCGGGACTCCCCAATGAGCAGTTCTTC
j_call: TRBJ2-1
v_call: TRBV12-3/TRBV12-4
clone_size: many
d_call: TRBD2

cdr3_aa: CASSSAYPIYNEQFF
cdr3_nt: TGCGCCAGCAGCTCGGCATATCCCATTTACAATGAGCAGTTCTTC
j_call: TRBJ2-1
v_call: TRBV5-1
clone_size: many
d_call: .

cdr3_aa: CASNRRAAEQYF
cdr3_nt: TGTGCCAGCAACCGGCGGGCAGCCGAGCAGTACTTC
j_call: TRBJ2-7
v_call: TRBV28
clone_size: many
d_call: .

cdr3_aa: CAISVLGEETQYF
cdr3_nt: TGTGCCATCAGTGTGTTGGGTGAGGAGACCCAGTACTTC
j_call: TRBJ2-5
v_call: TRBV10-3
clone_size: many
d_call: .

cdr3_aa: CASSLAEINEKLFF
cdr3_nt: TGTGCCAGCAGCTTAGCGGAGATAAATGAAAAACTGTTTTTT
j_call: TRBJ1-4
v_call: TRBV7-9
clone_size: many
d_call: .

cdr3_aa: CGRPSWGMRTEAFF
cdr3_nt: TGCGGGCGTCCGTCGTGGGGGATGAGGACTGAAGCTTTCTTT
j_call: TRBJ1-1
v_call: TRBV20-1
clone_size: few
d_call: .

cdr3_aa: CASSPIAGLGEQFF
cdr3_nt: TGTGCCAGCAGCCCGATAGCGGGGCTGGGAGAGCAGTTCTTC
j_call: TRBJ2-1
v_call: TRBV11-2
clone_size: few
d_call: TRBD2

cdr3_aa: CASSPGAAGGTEAFF
cdr3_nt: TGTGCCAGCAGTCCCGGGGCCGCGGGAGGGACTGAAGCTTTCTTT
j_call: TRBJ1-1
v_call: TRBV28
clone_size: many
d_call: .

cdr3_aa: CASSPSGQGSSYEQYF
cdr3_nt: TGTGCCAGCAGCCCATCCGGACAGGGGTCGTCCTACGAGCAGTACTTC
j_call: TRBJ2-7
v_call: TRBV7-6
clone_size: many
d_call: TRBD1

cdr3_aa: CAITPGAGDKDTQYF
cdr3_nt: TGTGCCATCACCCCCGGGGCAGGGGACAAAGATACGCAGTATTTT
j_call: TRBJ2-3
v_call: TRBV10-3
clone_size: few
d_call: .

cdr3_aa: CASSYLVGVGETQYF
cdr3_nt: TGTGCCAGCAGTTATTTAGTGGGGGTAGGAGAGACCCAGTACTTC
j_call: TRBJ2-5
v_call: TRBV6-5
clone_size: .
d_call: .

cdr3_aa: CASSPQGQVSTDTQYF
cdr3_nt: TGTGCCAGCTCACCACAGGGACAGGTTAGCACAGATACGCAGTATTTT
j_call: TRBJ2-3
v_call: TRBV18
clone_size: .
d_call: TRBD1

cdr3_aa: CSARPDRFNEQFF
cdr3_nt: TGCAGTGCTAGACCGGACAGGTTCAATGAGCAGTTCTTC
j_call: TRBJ2-1
v_call: TRBV20-1
clone_size: .
d_call: TRBD1

cdr3_aa: CASGQLTDTQYF
cdr3_nt: TGTGCCAGCGGACAGTTAACAGATACGCAGTATTTT
j_call: TRBJ2-3
v_call: TRBV28
clone_size: many
d_call: .

cdr3_aa: CASSWGQGPLHEQYF
cdr3_nt: TGCGCCAGCAGCTGGGGACAGGGCCCCCTCCACGAGCAGTACTTC
j_call: TRBJ2-7
v_call: TRBV5-1
clone_size: .
d_call: TRBD1

cdr3_aa: CASSVGLAGAGELFF
cdr3_nt: TGTGCCAGCAGCGTCGGACTAGCGGGAGCTGGGGAGCTGTTTTTT
j_call: TRBJ2-2
v_call: TRBV9
clone_size: many
d_call: TRBD2

cdr3_aa: CAGDGTSGLTDTQYF
cdr3_nt: TGTGCCGGGGATGGGACTAGCGGCCTCACAGATACGCAGTATTTT
j_call: TRBJ2-3
v_call: TRBV2
clone_size: few
d_call: TRBD2

cdr3_aa: CSARAQLAGETQYF
cdr3_nt: TGCAGTGCTAGAGCCCAACTAGCAGGAGAGACCCAGTACTTC
j_call: TRBJ2-5
v_call: TRBV20-1
clone_size: many
d_call: .

cdr3_aa: CASSQDLAGAGEQYF
cdr3_nt: TGTGCCAGCAGCCAAGACCTAGCGGGAGCGGGAGAGCAGTACTTC
j_call: TRBJ2-7
v_call: TRBV4-2
clone_size: many
d_call: TRBD2

cdr3_aa: CASSPRRASTNEKLFF
cdr3_nt: TGTGCCAGCTCACCACGGAGGGCATCCACTAATGAAAAACTGTTTTTT
j_call: TRBJ1-4
v_call: TRBV18
clone_size: many
d_call: .

cdr3_aa: CASSPRGPYNEQFF
cdr3_nt: TGTGCCAGCTCACCACGGGGGCCTTACAATGAGCAGTTCTTC
j_call: TRBJ2-1
v_call: TRBV18
clone_size: .
d_call: .

cdr3_aa: CASSLTSGVSYEQYF
cdr3_nt: TGTGCCAGCAGCCTGACTAGCGGTGTCTCCTACGAGCAGTACTTC
j_call: TRBJ2-7
v_call: TRBV7-2
clone_size: many
d_call: TRBD2

cdr3_aa: CASSIRYQETQYF
cdr3_nt: TGTGCCAGTAGTATCCGTTACCAAGAGACCCAGTACTTC
j_call: TRBJ2-5
v_call: TRBV19
clone_size: few
d_call: .

cdr3_aa: CATTRDFTIYGYTF
cdr3_nt: TGTGCCACCACAAGGGACTTCACTATCTATGGCTACACCTTC
j_call: TRBJ1-2
v_call: TRBV6-1
clone_size: many
d_call: .

cdr3_aa: CSVVRDGTYEQYF
cdr3_nt: TGCAGCGTTGTAAGGGACGGAACCTACGAGCAGTACTTC
j_call: TRBJ2-7
v_call: TRBV29-1
clone_size: many
d_call: .

cdr3_aa: CASSEAMMGETQYF
cdr3_nt: TGTGCCAGCAGTGAAGCGATGATGGGCGAGACCCAGTACTTC
j_call: TRBJ2-5
v_call: TRBV6-1
clone_size: many
d_call: .

cdr3_aa: CASSLDRPYSNQPQHF
cdr3_nt: TGTGCCAGCAGTTTGGACAGGCCGTATAGCAATCAGCCCCAGCATTTT
j_call: TRBJ1-5
v_call: TRBV6-5
clone_size: many
d_call: TRBD1

cdr3_aa: CSARNRDSRLIYGYTF
cdr3_nt: TGCAGTGCTAGAAACCGGGACAGCCGCTTGATTTATGGCTACACCTTC
j_call: TRBJ1-2
v_call: TRBV20-1
clone_size: many
d_call: TRBD1

cdr3_aa: CASSLRDRDEQFF
cdr3_nt: TGCGCCAGCAGCCTTAGGGATAGGGATGAGCAGTTCTTC
j_call: TRBJ2-1
v_call: TRBV5-1
clone_size: .
d_call: .

cdr3_aa: CAISRGVLGDTQYF
cdr3_nt: TGTGCCATCAGCCGCGGGGTGCTCGGAGATACGCAGTATTTT
j_call: TRBJ2-3
v_call: TRBV10-3
clone_size: .
d_call: .

cdr3_aa: CASSWGTDSNQPQHF
cdr3_nt: TGTGCCAGCAGCTGGGGGACAGATAGCAATCAGCCCCAGCATTTT
j_call: TRBJ1-5
v_call: TRBV5-8
clone_size: many
d_call: TRBD1

cdr3_aa: CASNTGDDNQPQHF
cdr3_nt: TGTGCCAGCAATACAGGGGACGACAATCAGCCCCAGCATTTT
j_call: TRBJ1-5
v_call: TRBV2
clone_size: many
d_call: TRBD1

cdr3_aa: CASSSGQLGYTF
cdr3_nt: TGTGCCAGCAGTTCGGGACAGCTTGGCTACACCTTC
j_call: TRBJ1-2
v_call: TRBV12-3/TRBV12-4
clone_size: few
d_call: TRBD1

cdr3_aa: CASSWGLGVGETQYF
cdr3_nt: TGTGCCAGCAGCTGGGGGCTCGGAGTGGGGGAGACCCAGTACTTC
j_call: TRBJ2-5
v_call: TRBV11-2
clone_size: many
d_call: .

cdr3_aa: CASSLSGRAGGHIQYF
cdr3_nt: TGTGCCAGCAGCCTTAGCGGGAGGGCCGGGGGGCACATTCAGTACTTC
j_call: TRBJ2-4
v_call: TRBV7-2
clone_size: .
d_call: TRBD2

cdr3_aa: CASMGMGFQHTEAFF
cdr3_nt: TGTGCCAGCATGGGTATGGGTTTCCAGCACACTGAAGCTTTCTTT
j_call: TRBJ1-1
v_call: TRBV6-2/TRBV6-3
clone_size: many
d_call: .

cdr3_aa: CASSRAQGNTEAFF
cdr3_nt: TGTGCCAGCAGCCGGGCACAGGGGAACACTGAAGCTTTCTTT
j_call: TRBJ1-1
v_call: TRBV3-1
clone_size: many
d_call: .

cdr3_aa: CASGSGADTEAFF
cdr3_nt: TGTGCCAGCGGGAGCGGCGCAGACACTGAAGCTTTCTTT
j_call: TRBJ1-1
v_call: TRBV6-1
clone_size: few
d_call: .

cdr3_aa: CASSLGLAAEEQFF
cdr3_nt: TGTGCCAGCAGCTTAGGGCTAGCGGCCGAGGAGCAGTTCTTC
j_call: TRBJ2-1
v_call: TRBV7-2
clone_size: many
d_call: TRBD2

cdr3_aa: CASSFNYGTEGSQYF
cdr3_nt: TGCGCCAGCAGCTTCAATTACGGGACAGAGGGTTCGCAGTACTTC
j_call: TRBJ2-7
v_call: TRBV4-3
clone_size: many
d_call: TRBD1

cdr3_aa: CASSRNPGQRNYEQYF
cdr3_nt: TGTGCCAGCAGCCGCAACCCGGGACAGAGGAACTACGAGCAGTACTTC
j_call: TRBJ2-7
v_call: TRBV4-2
clone_size: few
d_call: TRBD1

cdr3_aa: CSAAGTGYHGYTF
cdr3_nt: TGCAGTGCTGCCGGGACAGGGTATCATGGCTACACCTTC
j_call: TRBJ1-2
v_call: TRBV20-1
clone_size: many
d_call: TRBD1

cdr3_aa: CASSFIGGDTEAFF
cdr3_nt: TGCGCCAGCAGCTTTATCGGGGGTGACACTGAAGCTTTCTTT
j_call: TRBJ1-1
v_call: TRBV5-1
clone_size: .
d_call: .

cdr3_aa: CASSPRMDTQYF
cdr3_nt: TGTGCCAGCAGTCCACGCATGGACACGCAGTATTTT
j_call: TRBJ2-3
v_call: TRBV28
clone_size: .
d_call: .

cdr3_aa: CASSSDREETQYF
cdr3_nt: TGCGCCAGCAGCTCGGACAGGGAAGAGACCCAGTACTTC
j_call: TRBJ2-5
v_call: TRBV5-1
clone_size: many
d_call: TRBD1

cdr3_aa: CASSSPWTPTYNEQFF
cdr3_nt: TGTGCCAGCAGTTCCCCTTGGACCCCTACCTACAATGAGCAGTTCTTC
j_call: TRBJ2-1
v_call: TRBV12-3/TRBV12-4
clone_size: many
d_call: .

cdr3_aa: CASSPWGGTEAFF
cdr3_nt: TGTGCCAGCAGTCCTTGGGGCGGGACTGAAGCTTTCTTT
j_call: TRBJ1-1
v_call: TRBV25-1
clone_size: many
d_call: .

cdr3_aa: CASSQGVETPLAGELFF
cdr3_nt: TGTGCCAGCAGCCAAGGTGTTGAGACACCCCTCGCCGGGGAGCTGTTTTTT
j_call: TRBJ2-2
v_call: TRBV14
clone_size: .
d_call: .

cdr3_aa: CASSSAAVGLFGNTIYF
cdr3_nt: TGTGCCAGCAGCTCCGCCGCGGTAGGGTTATTCGGAAACACCATATATTTT
j_call: TRBJ1-3
v_call: TRBV7-9
clone_size: many
d_call: .

cdr3_aa: CASSPQYQYNEQFF
cdr3_nt: TGCGCCAGCAGCCCCCAATACCAATACAATGAGCAGTTCTTC
j_call: TRBJ2-1
v_call: TRBV5-1
clone_size: many
d_call: .

cdr3_aa: CSASTGGEQFF
cdr3_nt: TGCAGTGCTAGTACGGGCGGGGAGCAGTTCTTC
j_call: TRBJ2-1
v_call: TRBV20-1
clone_size: many
d_call: .

cdr3_aa: CASSIASNQPQHF
cdr3_nt: TGTGCCAGTAGTATAGCAAGCAATCAGCCCCAGCATTTT
j_call: TRBJ1-5
v_call: TRBV19
clone_size: many
d_call: .

cdr3_aa: CASSTGQARSEQFF
cdr3_nt: TGTGCCAGCAGTACGGGACAGGCCCGGAGTGAGCAGTTCTTC
j_call: TRBJ2-1
v_call: TRBV2
clone_size: few
d_call: TRBD1

cdr3_aa: CASSPWTANEQFF
cdr3_nt: TGCGCCAGCAGCCCGTGGACAGCCAATGAGCAGTTCTTC
j_call: TRBJ2-1
v_call: TRBV5-1
clone_size: few
d_call: .

cdr3_aa: CASSLYRGRDSPLHF
cdr3_nt: TGTGCCAGCAGTTTATACAGGGGGCGGGATTCACCCCTCCACTTT
j_call: TRBJ1-6
v_call: TRBV27
clone_size: many
d_call: TRBD1

cdr3_aa: CASSVGTSGRGEQFF
cdr3_nt: TGTGCCAGCAGCGTCGGGACTAGCGGGAGGGGTGAGCAGTTCTTC
j_call: TRBJ2-1
v_call: TRBV7-8
clone_size: few
d_call: TRBD2

cdr3_aa: CASSLSRQPQETQYF
cdr3_nt: TGTGCCAGCAGTCTCTCCCGACAGCCCCAAGAGACCCAGTACTTC
j_call: TRBJ2-5
v_call: TRBV12-3/TRBV12-4
clone_size: many
d_call: .